This T cell receptor beta chain comes out of a study of T-cell memory formation after mild COVID-19. CDR3 length: 15 residues. This clonotype was seen many times. What it binds is not known. TCRdb ran MiXCR on the 5' RACE reads and lists one entry per CDR3 protein. The sample includes about half a million distinct CDR3 sequences, 15% to 20% of them seen just once. General study points: Clones which contracted sat mainly in CM and EM if CD4+, and in EMRA if CD8+. Cross-reactive memory seemingly joined, as some responding clones were found in pre-infection memory. Whereas later expanders leaned CD4+, clones contracting day 15 to 85 showed a balanced CD4/CD8 makeup.

The source of this sequence is an adult woman who had mild COVID-19 (a few samples of this study predate the infection). Cell type and time point are not known. The sequencing sample was made of PBMCs or a T cell subset sorted from them (not recorded which). The V gene is TRBV21-1, the J gene TRBJ2-7; the D call TRBD1 from the table was never checked on the DNA. TRBV21-1 is tagged as a pseudogene. CDR3 coding DNA: TGTGCCAGCAGCAAAACCGGGACAGGGGTCTACGAGCAGTACTTC. Protein sequence: CASSKTGTGVYEQYF.